The 23 T cell receptor beta chains in this list originate from one sample, sequenced in a study of CD8+ T cells in alopecia areata. cDNA reverse transcribed from extracted RNA served as the sequencing template. This table comes from immunoSEQ multiplex PCR, and its TCRdb copy is limited to in-frame clones, with some not included. In the table there are over 200,000 clones, 50% to 70% of which are singletons. The sequencing used CD4+ T cells sorted from blood, collected at week 0. The receptors shown here come from a human donor with alopecia areata.

The V call is TRBV29-1, the J call TRBJ1-1; D gene uncertain. Germline V gene data show CDR1 as SQVTM and CDR2 as ANQGSEA. Trimming removed 6 bases at V and 1 base at J, with 15 bases between. This CDR3 comprises 14 residues. The CDR3 loop is CSVGGLSRNTEAFF. CDR3 nucleotide sequence: TGCAGCGTCGGAGGACTGAGCAGGAACACTGAAGCTTTCTTT. The entire variable domain, with the rest obtained from reference TRBV29-1 and TRBJ1-1, is as follows: SAVISQKPSRDICQRGTSLTIQCQVDSQVTMMFWYRQQPGQSLTLIATANQGSEATYESGFVIDKFPISRPNLTFSTLTVSNMSPEDSSIYLCSVGGLSRNTEAFFGQGTRLTVV.

Note on this clone: Within the sample, other DNA sequences also encode this same CDR3. The J gene is TRBJ1-2, the V gene TRBV5-1; D ambiguous. Per germline, CDR1 SGHRS and CDR2 YFSETQ. Trimming stripped 1 base from V and 2 bases from J, with 6 bases between. The CDR3 length is 13 residues. This chain's CDR3 is CASSLSGNYGYTF. CDR3 coding DNA: TGCGCCAGCAGCTTGAGCGGGAACTATGGCTACACCTTC.

Notes on this clone: The same CDR3 arises from other DNA sequences in this sample as well. The V call is TRBV9, the J call TRBJ1-3, with 8 positions matching TRBD1. Germline values: CDR1 SGDLS, CDR2 YYNGEE. V was pared by 0 bases and J by 4 bases, with 0 bases of the junction left unmatched. This CDR3 has 14 amino acids. CDR3 amino acids: CASSVGTGGNTIYF. In DNA, the CDR3 is TGTGCCAGCAGCGTAGGGACAGGGGGAAACACCATATATTTT.

This clone was seen more than once but under ten times. This rearrangement joins TRBV29-1 to TRBJ1-2; a weak D match, TRBD1 (6 bases). Trimming shortened V by 6 bases and J by 4 bases, and 18 bases separated the two germline ends. Germline-derived CDR1 and CDR2 are SQVTM and ANQGSEA. There are 14 residues in the CDR3. CDR3 protein: CSVELQPTGYGYTF. For the CDR3, the DNA is TGCAGCGTCGAACTTCAGCCGACAGGCTATGGCTACACCTTC.

This clone has a handful of counts. The chain has TRBV7-8 and TRBJ2-7; possibly TRBD2 for D (5 bases). Germline CDR1 SGHVS, CDR2 FQNEAQ. This CDR3 is built from 12 residues. V gave up 4 bases and J gave up 3 bases, with 7 bases separating them. Here the CDR3 reads CASSSGIYEQYF. The CDR3 DNA reads TGTGCCAGCAGCTCGGGAATCTACGAGCAGTACTTC.

CDR3: CASSTTGEATQYF. CDR3 coding DNA: TGTGCCAGCAGCACAACAGGGGAGGCTACGCAGTATTTT. The chain joins TRBV7-7 to TRBJ2-3, with D tentatively TRBD1 (7 bases). Germline values: CDR1 SSHAT, CDR2 FNYEAQ (reference sequence). Trimming left V 5 bases short and J 8 bases short, with 14 bases between. The CDR3 length is 13 residues. Supplemented by reference TRBV7-7 and TRBJ2-3, the full variable domain reads GAGVSQSPRYKVTKRGQDVTLRCDPISSHATLYWYQQALGQGPEFLTYFNYEAQPDKSGLPSDRFSAERPEGSISTLTIQRTEQRDSAMYRCASSTTGEATQYFGPGTRLTVL.

This clone has a handful of counts. The V and J genes are TRBV9 and TRBJ2-7; D perhaps matches TRBD2 (5 bases). This CDR3 contains 15 residues. Germline V gives CDR1 SGDLS, CDR2 YYNGEE. V gave up 3 bases and J gave up 3 bases, with 16 bases separating them. Here the CDR3 reads CASSGGFPLGYEQYF. CDR3 bases: TGTGCCAGCAGCGGCGGGTTCCCTTTAGGCTACGAGCAGTACTTC.

The chain carries TRBV5-1 and TRBJ1-1; 9 positions agree with TRBD1. This CDR3 has 16 residues. Germline trimming cut 1 base from V and 4 bases from J; bases unmatched to any gene: 8. Germline loops: CDR1 SGHRS, CDR2 YFSETQ. The CDR3 sequence is CASSLLQGAVGTEAFF. The CDR3 nucleotides read TGCGCCAGCAGCTTGCTACAGGGGGCGGTGGGCACTGAAGCTTTCTTT.

The V call is TRBV29-1, the J call TRBJ1-1; D is uncertain. V was cut by 4 bases and J by 0 bases, with 12 bases left in between. The CDR3 runs 14 residues. Looked up from germline, CDR1 is SQVTM and CDR2 is ANQGSEA. CDR3 coding DNA: TGCAGCGTTGTAACGGCGAGATTGAACACTGAAGCTTTCTTT. This translates into CSVVTARLNTEAFF.

The chain recombines TRBV9 with TRBJ2-7, with D possibly matching TRBD2 (6 bases). Germline V gene data show CDR1 as SGDLS and CDR2 as YYNGEE. The ends were cut back, 4 bases at V and 4 bases at J, with 15 bases in the middle. The CDR3 contains 14 residues. The CDR3 here is CASSPRGKGYEQYF. The DNA of the CDR3 is TGTGCCAGCAGCCCCCGGGGGAAGGGTTACGAGCAGTACTTC.

This clone came up once. The V call is TRBV6-5, the J call TRBJ2-3; D is possibly TRBD1 (5 bases). The V gene lost 6 bases and the J gene lost 1 base, with 14 bases spanning the gap. CDR1 and CDR2 from the germline V gene are MNHEY and SVGAGI. This CDR3 is built from 15 residues. The CDR3: CASRPQGRGTDTQYF. For the CDR3, the DNA is TGTGCCAGCAGACCTCAGGGTCGAGGCACAGATACGCAGTATTTT.

This rearrangement joins TRBV7-2 to TRBJ2-1; TRBD2 is a possible D gene (5 bases). CDR1 SGHTA and CDR2 FQGNSA come from the germline V gene. Trimming removed 3 bases at V and 10 bases at J, with 25 bases between. The CDR3 is 17 amino acids. The CDR3 sequence: CASSFLFYRAPGGEQFF. DNA of the CDR3: TGTGCCAGCAGCTTCCTCTTCTACCGGGCCCCCGGCGGGGAGCAGTTCTTC.

This clone was found a few times. This rearrangement joins TRBV19 to TRBJ2-6; weak D call: TRBD2 (6 bases). This CDR3 region has 15 residues. Per germline, CDR1 LNHDA and CDR2 SQIVND (reference sequence). Trimming left V 8 bases short and J 4 bases short, with 15 bases between. The CDR3 spells CASRSAGSGANVLTF. The CDR3 DNA is TGTGCCAGTCGCAGTGCGGGGTCCGGGGCCAACGTCCTGACTTTC.

The CDR3 reads CASSLQGLGSPLHF. CDR3 DNA: TGTGCCAGCAGCCTACAGGGGCTAGGCTCACCCCTCCACTTT. This sequence joins TRBV6-5 and TRBJ1-6; 7 nucleotides match TRBD1. Germline CDR1 and CDR2: MNHEY and SVGAGI. After removal of 6 bases from V and 10 bases from J, the junction contained 9 bases not matched to a gene. This CDR3 has 14 residues.

In this sample, this clone turned up a few times. In DNA, the CDR3 is TGTGCCAGCAGCTTAGGGACAGGCGAAGCTTTCTTT. Its translation is CASSLGTGEAFF. V and J are TRBV7-3 and TRBJ1-1, with 8 bases identical to TRBD1. Germline lookup yields CDR1 SGHTA and CDR2 FQGTGA. The CDR3 consists of 12 residues. The V gene end was trimmed by 2 bases and the J gene end by 8 bases; junction bases not matched to a gene: 1.

V usage is TRBV5-1 and J usage is TRBJ2-1, with D possibly matching TRBD2 (5 bases). CDR3 length: 12 residues. Germline loops: CDR1 SGHRS, CDR2 YFSETQ. Trimming left V 0 bases short and J 8 bases short, with 6 bases between. The CDR3 loop reads CASSLARDEQFF. The CDR3 nucleotides are TGCGCCAGCAGCTTGGCGAGGGATGAGCAGTTCTTC.

There are a few counts of this clone. V usage is TRBV4-2 and J usage is TRBJ2-3; no firm D call. Between the trimmed V and J ends, which lost 1 base and 5 bases, there was a span of 7 bases. The CDR3 has 13 residues. Germline V lookup: CDR1 LGHNA, CDR2 YNFKEQ. The CDR3 nucleotides are TGTGCCAGCAGCCAAGGGACCATAGATACGCAGTATTTT. Translated, it gives CASSQGTIDTQYF.

The rearrangement joins TRBV25-1 to TRBJ2-7; weak D call: TRBD1 (5 bases). The CDR3 has 11 amino acids. The V gene's germline CDR1 is MGHDK and CDR2 SYGVNS. V shed 6 bases and J shed 6 bases, with 9 bases lying between them. The CDR3 DNA sequence: TGTGCCAGCAGCTCAGGGATCGAGCAGTACTTC. It specifies CASSSGIEQYF.

This rearrangement joins TRBV18 to TRBJ1-6, with D unresolved. V lost 2 bases and J 5 bases, leaving 4 bases between the germline ends. The germline V gene has CDR1 KGHSH and CDR2 LQKENI. This CDR3 comprises 13 residues. In nucleotides, the CDR3 is TGTGCCAGCTCACCAGGGGATAATTCACCCCTCCACTTT. This sequence encodes CASSPGDNSPLHF.

The table lists this clone with a few counts. This rearrangement joins TRBV6-5 to TRBJ2-7, with D unclear. V gave up 4 bases and J gave up 2 bases, with 6 bases separating them. Germline V gene lookup returns CDR1 MNHEY and CDR2 SVGAGI. The CDR3 totals 12 residues. The CDR3: CASSSQAYEQYF. DNA for the CDR3: TGTGCCAGCAGTTCCCAAGCCTACGAGCAGTACTTC.

The rearrangement uses TRBV7-3 and TRBJ2-7; 10 bases align to TRBD1. V dropped 5 bases and J dropped 3; count of bases not matched to a gene: 4. Germline loops: CDR1 SGHTA, CDR2 FQGTGA. The CDR3 length is 14 residues. CDR3 in DNA: TGTGCCAGCAGCCCGCGGACAGGGGGCTACGAGCAGTACTTC. This gives the protein CASSPRTGGYEQYF.

The V gene is TRBV6-6, the J gene TRBJ2-3, with D unclear. Germline assignment: CDR1 MNHNY and CDR2 SVGAGI (reference sequence). The CDR3 is 16 residues long. Trimming removed 0 bases from V and 1 base from J, with 11 bases in between. The CDR3 spells CASSYSPGYGTDTQYF. The DNA of the CDR3 is TGTGCCAGCAGTTACTCCCCCGGGTATGGCACAGATACGCAGTATTTT.

V gene TRBV29-1 combines with J gene TRBJ1-1; TRBD1 is a possible D gene (5 bases). Germline values: CDR1 SQVTM, CDR2 ANQGSEA. Trimming removed 7 bases from V and 0 bases from J, with 12 bases in between. The CDR3 contains 13 residues. In nucleotides, the CDR3 is TGCAGCGCTGTTGGACACCTGAACACTGAAGCTTTCTTT. Amino acids: CSAVGHLNTEAFF.